This T cell receptor (beta chain) stems from a study of shared clonotypes between healthy human individuals. Study results and limitations: Rarefaction gave evidence that sorted-subset sequencing remained incomplete despite large depth.

About this clone: The target antigen is unknown.

Looked up from germline, CDR1 is SGHTA and CDR2 is FQGNSA. The CDR3 contains 14 residues. Unmatched junction bases numbered 5, after V lost 4 bases and J lost 7 bases. Naive CD8 cells lacked CD45RO, underwent positive selection for CCR7 and left out terminally differentiated effector memory CD45RA+ cells. Several immunoSEQ plates received, in even portions, the genomic DNA of each subset. Profiling relied on immunoSEQ multiplex PCR, and the TCRdb table lists in-frame clones only, not all of them. Among just over 2,000,000 clones listed, roughly 94% were seen once. This chain joins TRBV7-2 and TRBJ1-4; TRBD1 matches at 8 bases. The sequenced material came from naive CD8+ T cells sorted from blood. This TCR came from a man between 18 and 29 years old in good health. The CDR3 spells CASSYPGGVEKLFF. As DNA, the CDR3 is TGTGCCAGCAGCTACCCAGGGGGCGTTGAAAAACTGTTTTTT. The variable domain in full, with the rest retrieved from reference TRBV7-2 and TRBJ1-4, is GAGVSQSPSNKVTEKGKDVELRCDPISGHTALYWYRQSLGQGLEFLIYFQGNSAPDKSGLPSDRFSAERTGGSVSTLTIQRTQQEDSAVYLCASSYPGGVEKLFFGSGTQLSVL.